This section outlines one TCR beta chain sequence together with its context. The antigen is not known. The source of the sample is a study of blood T cells in healthy people across ages. Findings and limits, study-wide: Long-lived donors carried more naive CD4+ cells and greater diversity than aged donors. Naive T cell percentage by flow cytometry tracked strongly with beta diversity.

The V gene lost 3 bases and the J gene lost 5 bases, with 15 bases spanning the gap. The CDR3 runs to 15 residues. In germline, CDR1 is LGHNA, CDR2 YSLEER. Through a sample-barcoded 5' primer and a J-beta primer mix, a second PCR was run for roughly 7 to 11 cycles. Tagging of each cDNA molecule was performed by a template-switch adaptor with 12 random nucleotides. TCRdb fed the 5' RACE reads into MiXCR, producing one record per CDR3 protein. This table has over 1.5 million distinct CDR3 sequences, roughly 50% appearing once. The specimen was blood. This sequence originates from a woman in her forties in good health. The V and J genes are TRBV4-3 and TRBJ2-3; D is possibly TRBD1 or TRBD2 (6 bases each). The CDR3 bases are TGCGCCAGCAGCCATCGGGGGCCGGCGGGAGATACGCAGTATTTT. Translation gives CASSHRGPAGDTQYF.